This paragraph covers one T cell receptor beta chain sequence. Its antigen remains unidentified. Here immunoSEQ multiplex PCR was the method, and the copy in TCRdb shows in-frame clones only, minus some. The table shows 20,000 to 25,000 clones, with about 90% occurring only once. The entry originates in a study of lymphopenia after photon versus proton radiotherapy. Points from the study as a whole: Relative stability marked proton patients; photon patients lost diversity and naive cells.

This CDR3 is built from 14 residues. In germline, CDR1 is MDHEN, CDR2 SYDVKM. J gave up 5 bases and V 5 bases, and 9 bases lay outside the gene matches. The J gene is TRBJ2-7, the V gene TRBV28; 7 bases are a match to TRBD1. The TCR originated in a woman in her seventies with pancreatic cancer. Some clones in this sample may be carry-over from other donors' samples. The sequencing here drew on peripheral blood, taken from a patient treated with proton-based radiotherapy. The CDR3 spells CASSPPRGFHEQYF. CDR3 DNA sequence: TGTGCCAGCAGTCCGCCCAGGGGGTTCCACGAGCAGTACTTC.